A single sample is the source of the 8 T cell receptor beta chains below, sequenced in a study of blood T cells in healthy people across ages. It was with a sample-barcoded 5' primer and a J-beta primer mix that a second PCR of about 6 to 11 cycles was run. TCRdb fed the 5' RACE reads into MiXCR, producing one record per CDR3 protein. The table has about 1.5 million distinct CDR3 sequences, approximately 38% seen once. The sample consisted of blood. All receptors come from a woman between 18 and 30 years old in good health.

The V gene is TRBV20-1, the J gene TRBJ2-5, with D maybe TRBD2 (6 bases). CDR3 length: 16 amino acids. Germline V gives CDR1 DFQATT, CDR2 SNEGSKA (reference sequence). Trimming cost V 2 bases and J 3 bases, with 19 bases left between them. The CDR3 DNA sequence: TGCAGTGCTAGACTCTTGGGCGGGAATAAAAAAGAGACCCAGTACTTC. Protein sequence: CSARLLGGNKKETQYF.

Remarks on this clonotype: This sequence may be a read error, since a much larger clone differs from it by one base. The chain carries TRBV29-1 and TRBJ2-1, with a tentative D call TRBD2 (5 bases). CDR3 size: 14 residues. V lost 3 bases, J lost 10 bases, and 19 bases lay in between. In germline, CDR1 is SQVTM, CDR2 ANQGSEA. This chain's CDR3 is CSVDAARRTYEQFF. DNA for the CDR3: TGCAGCGTTGATGCCGCCAGGAGGACCTACGAGCAGTTCTTC.

The chain has TRBV6-5 and TRBJ1-1; D is perhaps TRBD1 (5 bases). The CDR3 consists of 16 residues. The germline V and J ends were trimmed by 4 bases and 1 base, with 16 bases remaining between them. The germline gives CDR1 MNHEY, CDR2 SVGAGI. The CDR3 protein is CASSSYSGTANTEAFF. The CDR3 bases are TGTGCCAGCAGTTCCTACTCCGGGACCGCGAACACTGAAGCTTTCTTT.

The chain employs TRBV5-1 and TRBJ2-1; D might be TRBD1 (5 bases). The CDR3 loop spans 15 amino acids. Germline CDR1 and CDR2: SGHRS and YFSETQ. V lost 2 bases and J lost 1, with 10 bases in between. As DNA, the CDR3 is TGCGCCAGCAGCTTATGGCAGGGATCCTACAATGAGCAGTTCTTC. Amino acids: CASSLWQGSYNEQFF.

The V and J genes are TRBV3-1 and TRBJ2-7, with a weak D call TRBD2 (5 bases). Germline CDR1 and CDR2: LGHDT and YNNKEL (reference sequence). V was pared by 1 base and J by 7 bases, with 8 bases between. The CDR3 runs to 12 residues. CDR3 residues: CASSQAGNEQYF. In DNA, the CDR3 is TGTGCCAGCAGCCAAGCGGGGAATGAGCAGTACTTC.

J is TRBJ2-1 and V is TRBV15, with 8 bases aligning to TRBD2. The J call may be mistaken, given a closer DNA end match to TRBJ2-7. CDR3 length: 15 residues. In germline, CDR1 is LNHNV, CDR2 YYDKDF (reference sequence). For the CDR3, the DNA is TGTGCCACCAGCAGAGATAGCGGGAACTACAATGAGCAGTACTTC. Its translation is CATSRDSGNYNEQYF.

This clonotype was counted between two and nine times. The CDR3 region is CSARSLAGSRGSYNEQFF. In nucleotides, the CDR3 is TGCAGTGCTAGGTCATTAGCGGGGTCGCGGGGCTCCTACAATGAGCAGTTCTTC. The chain combines TRBV20-1 with TRBJ2-1; 8 bases are shared with TRBD2. CDR3 length: 18 residues. Germline V gives CDR1 DFQATT, CDR2 SNEGSKA (reference sequence). V dropped 3 bases and J dropped 0; count of bases not matched to a gene: 13.

This clonotype has a count of ten or more. This chain links TRBV28 with TRBJ1-2, with 10 bases lining up with TRBD1. The CDR3 covers 16 residues. Trimming took 6 bases from V and 4 from J; bases not matched to a gene: 11. Germline lookup yields CDR1 MDHEN and CDR2 SYDVKM. CDR3 sequence (DNA): TGTGCCAGCAGCCCCTCCGGGACAGGGGCTATCTATGGCTACACCTTC. It specifies CASSPSGTGAIYGYTF.